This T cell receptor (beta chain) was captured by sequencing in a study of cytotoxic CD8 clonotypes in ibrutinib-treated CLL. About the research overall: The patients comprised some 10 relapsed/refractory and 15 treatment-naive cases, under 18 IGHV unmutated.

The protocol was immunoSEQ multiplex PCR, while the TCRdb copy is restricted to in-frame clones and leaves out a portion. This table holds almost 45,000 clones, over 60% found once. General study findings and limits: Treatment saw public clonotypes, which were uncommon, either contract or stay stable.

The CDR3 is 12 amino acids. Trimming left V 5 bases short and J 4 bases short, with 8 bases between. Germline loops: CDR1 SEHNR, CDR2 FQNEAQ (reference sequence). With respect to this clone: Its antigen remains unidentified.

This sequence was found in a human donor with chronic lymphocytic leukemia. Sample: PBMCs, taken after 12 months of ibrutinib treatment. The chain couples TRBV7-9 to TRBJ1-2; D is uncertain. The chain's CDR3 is CASSVESYGYTF. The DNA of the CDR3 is TGTGCCAGCAGCGTGGAGAGCTATGGCTACACCTTC.